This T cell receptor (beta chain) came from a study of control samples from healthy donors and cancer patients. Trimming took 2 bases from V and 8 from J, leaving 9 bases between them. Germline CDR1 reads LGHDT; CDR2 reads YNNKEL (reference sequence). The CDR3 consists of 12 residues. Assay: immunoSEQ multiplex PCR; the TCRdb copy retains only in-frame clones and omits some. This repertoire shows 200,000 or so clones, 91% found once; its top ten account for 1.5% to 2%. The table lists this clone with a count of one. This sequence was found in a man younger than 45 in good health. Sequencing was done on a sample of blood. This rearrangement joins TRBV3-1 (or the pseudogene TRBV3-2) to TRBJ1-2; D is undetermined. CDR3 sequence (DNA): TGTGCCAGCAGCCAAATGCGTGGCGGCTACACCTTC. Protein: CASSQMRGGYTF.